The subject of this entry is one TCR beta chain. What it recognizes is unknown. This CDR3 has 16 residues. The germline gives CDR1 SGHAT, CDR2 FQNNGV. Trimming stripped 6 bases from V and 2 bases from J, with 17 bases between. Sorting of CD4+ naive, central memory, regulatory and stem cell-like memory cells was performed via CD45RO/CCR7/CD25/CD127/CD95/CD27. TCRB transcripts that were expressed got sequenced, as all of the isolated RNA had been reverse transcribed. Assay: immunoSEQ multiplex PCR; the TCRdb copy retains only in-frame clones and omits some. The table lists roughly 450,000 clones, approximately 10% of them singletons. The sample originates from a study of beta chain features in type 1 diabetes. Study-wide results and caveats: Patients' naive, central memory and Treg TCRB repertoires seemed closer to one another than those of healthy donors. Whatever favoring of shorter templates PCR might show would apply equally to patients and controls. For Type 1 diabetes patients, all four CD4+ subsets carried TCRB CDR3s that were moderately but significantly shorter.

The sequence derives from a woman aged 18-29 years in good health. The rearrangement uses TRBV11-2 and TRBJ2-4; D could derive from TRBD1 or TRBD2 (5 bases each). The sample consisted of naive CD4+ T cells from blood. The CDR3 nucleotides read TGTGCCAGCAGGCCACCGGGACGAGGACCCAAAAACATTCAGTACTTC. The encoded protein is CASRPPGRGPKNIQYF.